The 17 T cell receptor beta chains below were found in one sample sequenced in a study of T-cell reconstitution after alpha-beta-depleted transplantation in children. During its preparation, the TCRbeta library received unique molecular identifiers. TCRdb redid the calling of the PCR reads with MiXCR, one entry per CDR3 protein. The table lists 500,000 to 600,000 distinct CDR3 sequences, about 18% of them singletons, with about 3.1% in the top ten. This specimen consisted of PBMCs from the stem cell graft donor, obtained from the stem cell graft. The receptors originated from a human donor who donated a stem cell graft to a child with acute lymphoblastic leukemia.

The chain is built from TRBV11-1 and TRBJ1-1; D call uncertain. Trimming removed 1 base at V and 8 bases at J, with 8 bases between. The CDR3 has 12 residues. Germline CDR1 and CDR2: SGHAT and FQDESV (reference sequence). Here the CDR3 reads CASSLGAVEAFF. CDR3 DNA sequence: TGTGCCAGCAGCTTAGGCGCGGTAGAAGCTTTCTTT.

This clonotype was counted a few times. This chain connects TRBV12-5 to TRBJ1-5; a possible D gene is TRBD1 (6 bases). The CDR3 has 16 residues. Per the germline V gene, CDR1 is LGHNT and CDR2 is FRNRAP. The V end was cut by 1 base, the J end by 1 base, with 11 bases between. The CDR3, as DNA: TGTGCTAGTGGTTTGGAGGGGGGTCCGAGCAATCAGCCCCAGCATTTT. Translating gives CASGLEGGPSNQPQHF.

This clonotype was seen just once. A junction end diverges from the germline sequence, so it may reflect a read error. This chain joins TRBV10-1 and TRBJ2-6, with D tentatively TRBD2 (6 bases). Germline values: CDR1 WNHNN, CDR2 SYGVQD (reference sequence). The CDR3 spans 20 residues. The CDR3 protein is CASSERVLGLTDSGANVLTF. CDR3 nucleotide sequence: TGCGCCAGCAGTGAGAGGGTGTTGGGACTCACAGACTCTGGGGCCAACGTCCTTACTTTC.

The CDR3 reads CASSSYRGPQETQYF. DNA of the CDR3: TGTGCCAGCAGCTCCTACAGGGGTCCCCAAGAGACCCAGTACTTC. This sequence joins TRBV7-2 and TRBJ2-5, with 7 bases identical to TRBD1. This CDR3 is built from 15 residues. V gave up 4 bases and J gave up 1 base; unmatched junction bases: 6. The germline V gene encodes CDR1 SGHTA and CDR2 FQGNSA.

Of note for this clonotype: Compared with germline, one end of the junction differs, possibly owing to a read error. The chain recombines TRBV20-1 with TRBJ2-7; 9 bases line up with TRBD1. The CDR3 is 14 residues long. From germline, CDR1 is DFQATT and CDR2 SNEGSKA (reference sequence). CDR3 in amino acids: CSAGTGWTTREHYF. In DNA, the CDR3 is TGCAGTGCCGGGACAGGGTGGACTACGAGGGAGCACTACTTC.

This clonotype was recorded a few times. This chain links TRBV20-1 with TRBJ1-1, with 9 bases aligning to TRBD1. CDR1 is DFQATT and CDR2 is SNEGSKA in the germline V gene (reference sequence). CDR3 size: 15 residues. V gave up 0 bases and J gave up 5 bases; unmatched junction bases: 7. CDR3 sequence (DNA): TGCAGTGCTAGAGATTTGACAGGGGGATGGACTGAAGCTTTCTTT. This sequence encodes CSARDLTGGWTEAFF.

This chain links TRBV7-9 with TRBJ2-1, with TRBD2 matching 8 bases. V lost 5 bases and J lost 12; bases outside the gene matches: 21. In germline, CDR1 is SEHNR, CDR2 FQNEAQ (reference sequence). The CDR3 sequence is 17 residues long. The CDR3 is CASSNDPGLGTSWRQFF. The CDR3 DNA follows: TGTGCCAGCAGCAATGACCCGGGACTAGGGACGAGTTGGCGGCAGTTCTTC.

This chain uses TRBV5-1 with TRBJ2-7, with 8 nucleotides matching TRBD1. Germline CDR1 reads SGHRS; CDR2 reads YFSETQ. The CDR3 length is 16 residues. The V and J ends lost 3 bases and 3 bases, in that order; junction bases with no gene match: 11. The CDR3 DNA reads as TGCGCCAGCAGCTGGGGACAGGCGGGACTTTACTACGAGCAGTACTTC. This codes for CASSWGQAGLYYEQYF.

This clonotype was counted ten times or more. The genes are TRBV20-1 and TRBJ2-1; 9 positions match TRBD2. After removal of 4 bases from V and 3 bases from J, the junction contained 7 bases not matched to a gene. CDR1 and CDR2 (germline): DFQATT, SNEGSKA (reference sequence). The CDR3 is 15 amino acids. The CDR3 loop is CSATPLAGDYNEQFF. The CDR3 DNA is TGCAGTGCTACGCCGTTAGCGGGAGACTACAATGAGCAGTTCTTC.

V is TRBV7-7 and J is TRBJ2-7; D is possibly TRBD2 (5 bases). The germline V gene encodes CDR1 SSHAT and CDR2 FNYEAQ (reference sequence). The CDR3 loop spans 13 amino acids. Between the trimmed V and J ends, which lost 2 bases and 7 bases, there was a span of 12 bases. The CDR3 DNA sequence: TGTGCCAGCAGCTTATCTCCTACGGGGGAGCAGTACTTC. It codes for CASSLSPTGEQYF.

The chain links TRBV5-1 to TRBJ2-7; TRBD1 matches at 11 bases. The CDR3 covers 15 residues. Germline values: CDR1 SGHRS, CDR2 YFSETQ. Trimming removed 2 bases from V and 3 bases from J; junction bases left unmatched: 4. The DNA of the CDR3 is TGCGCCAGCAGCTTACGGACAGGGGGCATCTACGAGCAGTACTTC. It translates to CASSLRTGGIYEQYF.

This clonotype was seen only a few times. The rearrangement links TRBV5-5 to TRBJ2-7; the match to TRBD1 covers 9 bases. Trimming took 4 bases from V and 6 from J; bases not matched to a gene: 14. CDR3 length: 16 residues. In germline, CDR1 is SGHKS, CDR2 YYEKEE (reference sequence). CDR3 DNA sequence: TGTGCCAGCAGCGCCCGGGACAGGGCCTCTGAGGTCGAGCAGTACTTC. The encoded protein is CASSARDRASEVEQYF.

This clonotype turned up a few times. The gene calls are TRBV18 and TRBJ2-7; TRBD2 matches at 14 bases. V was pared by 3 bases and J by 5 bases, with 3 bases of the junction left unmatched. The germline gives CDR1 KGHSH, CDR2 LQKENI. The CDR3 spans 15 residues. The CDR3 coding sequence is TGTGCCAGCTCACCGGGACTAGCGGGAGAGAACGAGCAGTACTTC. Protein sequence: CASSPGLAGENEQYF.

This clonotype came up a few times. The rearrangement uses TRBV29-1 and TRBJ1-1; D remains unclear. The germline V gene has CDR1 SQVTM and CDR2 ANQGSEA. V lost 4 bases to trimming and J lost 1 base, with 10 bases between them. The length of the CDR3 is 13 residues. As DNA, the CDR3 is TGCAGCGTTGCTGCACTGTCGAACACTGAAGCTTTCTTT. Translated: CSVAALSNTEAFF.

The J gene is TRBJ2-5, the V gene TRBV5-5, with 8 bases aligning to TRBD2. V shed 2 bases and J 4 bases; nucleotides not matched to a gene: 10. The CDR3 totals 16 residues. Per the germline V gene, CDR1 is SGHKS and CDR2 is YYEKEE (reference sequence). The CDR3 reads CASSLTLAEGGETQYF. In DNA, the CDR3 is TGTGCCAGCAGCTTAACACTAGCGGAGGGAGGAGAGACCCAGTACTTC.

V and J are TRBV5-1 and TRBJ2-3, with TRBD2 matching over 12 bases. V lost 5 bases, J lost 2 bases, and 6 bases stayed unmatched. CDR1 and CDR2 (germline): SGHRS, YFSETQ. The CDR3 covers 16 residues. CDR3 nucleotide sequence: TGCGCCAGCAGACCAGGGACTAGCGGGCTCACAGATACGCAGTATTTT. Translation gives CASRPGTSGLTDTQYF.

The chain uses TRBV5-1 and TRBJ1-1; D not resolved. Trimming removed 2 bases from V and 4 bases from J, with 12 bases in between. The CDR3 consists of 14 residues. Germline V gene lookup returns CDR1 SGHRS and CDR2 YFSETQ. For the CDR3, the DNA is TGCGCCAGCAGCTTAGACTCAACCCGCACTGAAGCTTTCTTT. Residues: CASSLDSTRTEAFF.